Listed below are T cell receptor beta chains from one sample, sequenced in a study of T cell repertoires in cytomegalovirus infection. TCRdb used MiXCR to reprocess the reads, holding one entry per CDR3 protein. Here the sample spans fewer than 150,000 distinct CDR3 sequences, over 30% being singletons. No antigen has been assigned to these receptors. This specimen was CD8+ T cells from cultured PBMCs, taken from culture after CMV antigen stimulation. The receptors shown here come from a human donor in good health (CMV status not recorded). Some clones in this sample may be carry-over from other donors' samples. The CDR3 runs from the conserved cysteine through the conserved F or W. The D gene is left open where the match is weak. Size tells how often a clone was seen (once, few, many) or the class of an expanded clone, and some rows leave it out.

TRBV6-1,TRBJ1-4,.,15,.,CASSERRQSVEKLFF,TGTGCCAGCAGTGAACGAAGGCAATCTGTTGAAAAACTGTTTTTT
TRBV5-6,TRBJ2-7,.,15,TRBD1,CASSSRDRDTYEQYF,TGTGCCAGCAGCAGCCGGGACAGGGATACCTACGAGCAGTACTTC
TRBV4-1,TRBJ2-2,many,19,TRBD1,CASSRAGQGYVGGTGELFF,TGCGCCAGCAGCCGAGCGGGACAGGGATATGTTGGGGGCACCGGGGAGCTGTTTTTT
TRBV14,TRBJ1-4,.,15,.,CASSQGEYGWEKLFF,TGTGCCAGCAGCCAAGGAGAGTATGGTTGGGAAAAACTGTTTTTT
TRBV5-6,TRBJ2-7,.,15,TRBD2,CASSYVSGASYEQYF,TGTGCCAGCAGCTACGTTAGCGGGGCTTCCTACGAGCAGTACTTC
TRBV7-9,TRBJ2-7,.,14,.,CASSLVQSSYEQYF,TGTGCCAGCAGCTTAGTACAATCCTCCTACGAGCAGTACTTC
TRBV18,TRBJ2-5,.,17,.,CASSQGGSETAEETQYF,TGTGCCAGCTCACAAGGTGGGTCCGAGACAGCAGAAGAGACCCAGTACTTC
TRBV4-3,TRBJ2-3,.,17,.,CASSQDSPGGSTDTQYF,TGCGCCAGCAGCCAAGATTCCCCCGGGGGTAGCACAGATACGCAGTATTTT
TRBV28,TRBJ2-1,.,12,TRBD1,CASSPNRGEQFF,TGTGCCAGCAGTCCTAACAGGGGTGAGCAGTTCTTC
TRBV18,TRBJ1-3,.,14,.,CASSPYRDPNTIYF,TGTGCCAGCTCACCATACAGGGACCCAAACACCATATATTTT
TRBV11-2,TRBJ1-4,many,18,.,CASSWGTLIGGVNEKLFF,TGTGCCAGCAGCTGGGGCACGTTGATTGGGGGAGTTAATGAAAAACTGTTTTTT
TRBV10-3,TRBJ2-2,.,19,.,CAISEIREQLISGTGELFF,TGTGCCATCAGTGAGATCCGGGAACAACTAATAAGTGGCACCGGGGAGCTGTTTTTT
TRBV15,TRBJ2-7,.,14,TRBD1,CATSRRDRGHEQYF,TGTGCCACCAGCCGAAGGGACAGGGGGCACGAGCAGTACTTC
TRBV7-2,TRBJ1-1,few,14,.,CASSFGVGVTEAFF,TGTGCCAGCAGCTTTGGAGTTGGGGTCACTGAAGCTTTCTTT
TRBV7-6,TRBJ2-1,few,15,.,CASSYRLSSYNEQFF,TGTGCCAGCAGCTACAGGTTAAGCTCCTACAATGAGCAGTTCTTC
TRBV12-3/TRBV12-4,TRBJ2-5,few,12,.,CASSLYRETQYF,TGTGCCAGCAGTTTGTATCGAGAGACCCAGTACTTC
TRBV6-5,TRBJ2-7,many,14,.,CASSSSGGSYEQYF,TGTGCCAGCAGTTCCTCGGGGGGCAGCTACGAGCAGTACTTC
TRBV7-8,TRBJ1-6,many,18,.,CASGGGSTLSSYNSPLHF,TGTGCCAGCGGTGGGGGGTCAACCCTTAGCTCCTATAATTCACCCCTCCACTTT
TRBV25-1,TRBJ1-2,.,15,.,CASSEWWTDVYGYTF,TGTGCCAGCAGTGAATGGTGGACAGACGTCTATGGCTACACCTTC
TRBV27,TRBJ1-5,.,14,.,CASSLQGRYQPQHF,TGTGCCAGCAGCCTACAGGGTAGATATCAGCCCCAGCATTTT
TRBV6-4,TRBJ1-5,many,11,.,CARYPLQPQHF,TGTGCCAGGTACCCTCTTCAGCCCCAGCATTTT
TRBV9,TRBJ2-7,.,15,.,CASSEGWGRPYEQYF,TGTGCCAGCAGTGAGGGGTGGGGCCGACCCTACGAGCAGTACTTC
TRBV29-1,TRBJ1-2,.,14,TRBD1,CSVWPGQGDDGYTF,TGCAGCGTTTGGCCGGGACAGGGAGACGACGGCTACACCTTC
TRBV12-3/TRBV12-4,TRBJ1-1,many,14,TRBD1,CASSLQGANTEAFF,TGTGCCAGCAGTCTCCAGGGGGCTAACACTGAAGCTTTCTTT
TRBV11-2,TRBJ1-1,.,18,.,CASSPWRDRRGLNTEAFF,TGTGCCAGCAGCCCGTGGAGGGACCGACGAGGATTGAACACTGAAGCTTTCTTT
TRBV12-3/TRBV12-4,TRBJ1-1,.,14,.,CASSLVQVNTEAFF,TGTGCCAGCAGTTTAGTACAGGTGAACACTGAAGCTTTCTTT
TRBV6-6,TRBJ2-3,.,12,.,CASSYRVDTQYF,TGTGCCAGCAGTTATCGGGTGGATACGCAGTATTTT
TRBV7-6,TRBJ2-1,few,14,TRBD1,CASSPGTGPLEQFF,TGTGCCAGCAGCCCGGGGACAGGACCCCTTGAGCAGTTCTTC
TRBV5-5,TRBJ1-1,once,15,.,CASSLGWERTSEAFF,TGTGCCAGCAGCTTGGGATGGGAGAGAACGTCTGAAGCTTTCTTT
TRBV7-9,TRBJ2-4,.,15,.,CASSPRRGSKNIQYF,TGTGCCAGCAGCCCCAGGCGAGGGTCCAAAAACATTCAGTACTTC
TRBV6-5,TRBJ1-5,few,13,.,CASSHPGGQPQHF,TGTGCCAGCAGCCATCCCGGGGGACAGCCCCAGCATTTT
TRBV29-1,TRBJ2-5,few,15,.,CSVEGGPRKRGTQYF,TGCAGCGTTGAAGGGGGGCCGAGGAAAAGGGGGACCCAGTACTTC
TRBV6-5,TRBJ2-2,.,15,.,CASSSQGSDTGELFF,TGTGCCAGCAGTTCACAGGGCAGTGACACCGGGGAGCTGTTTTTT
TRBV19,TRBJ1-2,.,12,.,CASRESNYGYTF,TGTGCCAGTAGGGAGTCGAACTATGGCTACACCTTC
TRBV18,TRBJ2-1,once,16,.,CASSPVEGPSYNEQFF,TGTGCCAGCTCACCAGTAGAGGGGCCGTCCTACAATGAGCAGTTCTTC
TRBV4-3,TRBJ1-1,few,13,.,CASSPFRNTEAFF,TGCGCCAGCAGCCCATTTAGAAACACTGAAGCTTTCTTT
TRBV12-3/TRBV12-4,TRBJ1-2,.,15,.,CASRPQGRALTGYTF,TGTGCCAGCAGACCCCAAGGACGGGCGCTTACCGGCTACACCTTC
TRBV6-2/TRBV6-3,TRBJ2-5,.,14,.,CASSYEGDWETQYF,TGTGCCAGCAGTTACGAAGGGGATTGGGAGACCCAGTACTTC
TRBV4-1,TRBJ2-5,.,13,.,CASSQEAEETQYF,TGCGCCAGCAGCCAAGAGGCAGAAGAGACCCAGTACTTC
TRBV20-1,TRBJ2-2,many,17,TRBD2,CSARPPSGGPSTGELFF,TGCAGTGCTAGACCCCCTAGCGGGGGGCCGAGCACCGGGGAGCTGTTTTTT
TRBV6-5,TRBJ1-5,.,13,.,CASSWTSNQPQHF,TGTGCCAGCAGTTGGACAAGCAATCAGCCCCAGCATTTT
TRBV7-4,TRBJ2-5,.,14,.,CASSLEWGQETQYF,TGTGCCAGCAGCTTAGAGTGGGGGCAAGAGACCCAGTACTTC
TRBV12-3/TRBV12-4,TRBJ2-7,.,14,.,CASSPGTASYEQYF,TGTGCCAGCAGCCCAGGAACAGCCTCCTACGAGCAGTACTTC
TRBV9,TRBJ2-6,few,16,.,CASSVGGGAGANVLTF,TGTGCCAGCAGCGTAGGGGGGGGCGCTGGGGCCAACGTCCTGACTTTC
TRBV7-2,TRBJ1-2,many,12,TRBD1,CAVRTGGYGYTF,TGTGCCGTTAGGACAGGAGGGTATGGCTACACCTTC
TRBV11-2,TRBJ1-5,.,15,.,CASSLGFGANQPQHF,TGTGCCAGCAGCTTAGGATTTGGGGCCAATCAGCCCCAGCATTTT
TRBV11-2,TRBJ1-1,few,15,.,CASRPTNPVNTEAFF,TGTGCCAGCAGGCCAACCAATCCCGTGAACACTGAAGCTTTCTTT
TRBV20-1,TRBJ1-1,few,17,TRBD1,CSARDFRDRGGNTEAFF,TGCAGTGCTAGAGATTTCAGGGACAGGGGCGGAAACACTGAAGCTTTCTTT
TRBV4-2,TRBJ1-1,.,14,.,CASSQAQVTTEAFF,TGTGCCAGCAGCCAGGCACAGGTTACGACTGAAGCTTTCTTT
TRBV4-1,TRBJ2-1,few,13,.,CASSHGGLAEQFF,TGCGCCAGCAGCCACGGGGGGCTTGCGGAGCAGTTCTTC
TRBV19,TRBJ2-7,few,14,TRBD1,CASSPRTGYYEQYF,TGTGCCAGTAGTCCCCGGACAGGGTACTACGAGCAGTACTTC
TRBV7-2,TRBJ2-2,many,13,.,CASSLWGSGELFF,TGTGCCAGCAGCTTATGGGGCTCCGGGGAGCTGTTTTTT
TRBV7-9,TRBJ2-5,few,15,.,CASSPPLGNRETQYF,TGTGCCAGCAGCCCCCCCCTGGGTAATCGAGAGACCCAGTACTTC
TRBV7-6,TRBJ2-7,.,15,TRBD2,CASSRTSGGVYEQYF,TGTGCCAGCAGCCGAACTAGCGGGGGAGTCTACGAGCAGTACTTC
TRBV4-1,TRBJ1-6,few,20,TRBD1,CASSQDPGTGGLVYNSPLHF,TGCGCCAGCAGCCAAGATCCAGGGACAGGGGGCCTTGTCTATAATTCACCCCTCCACTTT